The clone carrying this TCR beta chain was seen repeatedly, ten times or more. Antigen: not known. The CDR3 covers 18 residues. Trimming pared 1 base from V and 0 bases from J, leaving 13 bases between. Germline-derived CDR1 and CDR2 are SGHVS and FNYEAQ. The sample belongs to a study of T cells after yellow fever vaccination. Study as a whole: Fractions containing few cells were prepared with SMART-Seq v4 Ultra Low Input. Study conclusions and caveats: A weaker but faster secondary response was observed, peaking on day 5 versus 15. In FACS-sorted repertoires, abundant clonotypes from the bulk population could appear as contaminants. In post-booster samples, most primary-vaccination clones reappeared (roughly 96% CD4, roughly 90% CD8).

TCRdb fed the 5' RACE reads into MiXCR, producing one record per CDR3 protein. The sample records under 30,000 distinct CDR3 sequences, 5% being singletons. The source is a man aged 25-40 years who received the YFV17D yellow fever vaccine. V and J are TRBV7-6 and TRBJ2-6; tentatively, D is TRBD2 (7 bases). The sample here was CD8+ T cells sorted from PBMCs, taken 10 days after the yellow fever booster vaccination. The DNA of the CDR3 is TGTGCCAGCAGCTTAGGGGGGGGGGCTATCTCTGGGGCCAACGTCCTGACTTTC. It yields the protein CASSLGGGAISGANVLTF.